The 5 T cell receptor beta chains below all came from one sample that was sequenced in a study of T cells in Graves' hyperthyroidism and ophthalmopathy. The source material, RNA transcripts, was used to amplify TCR beta CDR3 regions. During a first-round RT-PCR of the TCR CDR3, the HTBI primer set was used. Each CDR3 protein gets one entry after TCRdb re-called the multiplex PCR reads with MiXCR. This table holds about 610,000 distinct CDR3 sequences, 14% to 15% found once. Material: blood. The receptors shown here come from a woman between 40 and 50 years old with Graves' ophthalmopathy.

The chain joins TRBV12-3 or TRBV12-4 to TRBJ1-5; tentative D call: TRBD1 (5 bases). The CDR3 runs 14 residues. V was pared by 1 base and J by 9 bases, with 13 bases between. CDR3: CASSLVGPDGPQHF. The CDR3, as DNA: TGTGCCAGCAGTTTAGTGGGGCCCGACGGGCCCCAGCATTTT.

This chain joins TRBV6-2 or TRBV6-3 and TRBJ2-7, with TRBD2 as a possible D gene (5 bases). V was shortened by 5 bases and J by 2 bases, with 13 bases between the two germline ends. This CDR3 region has 14 residues. CDR1 and CDR2 (germline): MNHEY, SVGEGT. The CDR3 coding sequence is TGTGCCAGCAGTACCAGGAGGCCCCCCTACGAGCAGTACTTC. Its protein product is CASSTRRPPYEQYF.

V gene TRBV19 combines with J gene TRBJ2-2; D is undetermined. Per the germline V gene, CDR1 is LNHDA and CDR2 is SQIVND (reference sequence). This CDR3 is built from 15 residues. V lost 3 bases and J lost 2, with 10 bases in between. The CDR3 protein is CASSMSPANTGELFF. In DNA form, the CDR3 reads TGTGCCAGTAGTATGTCCCCAGCAAACACCGGGGAGCTGTTTTTT.

This clonotype has a count of ten or more. The chain joins TRBV12-3 or TRBV12-4 to TRBJ2-3; 9 bases line up with TRBD1. The ends lost 3 bases at V and 3 bases at J; junction bases unmatched: 4. The CDR3 sequence is 15 residues long. This CDR3 reads CASSFMGTGTDTQYF. For the CDR3, the DNA is TGTGCCAGCAGTTTTATGGGGACAGGGACAGATACGCAGTATTTT.

This clonotype was observed at least ten times. V is TRBV6-5 and J is TRBJ1-5; D may be TRBD1 (6 bases). Trimming pared 2 bases from V and 5 bases from J, leaving 10 bases between. CDR1 MNHEY and CDR2 SVGAGI come from the germline V gene. The CDR3 loop spans 14 amino acids. The CDR3 DNA is TGTGCCAGCAGTTACACCTCAGGGGATCAGCCCCAGCATTTT. Protein: CASSYTSGDQPQHF.